Listed below are T cell receptor beta chains from one sample, sequenced in a study of beta chain features in type 1 diabetes. Assay used: immunoSEQ multiplex PCR; TCRdb lists only in-frame clones, some missing. Of fewer than 300,000 clones listed, roughly 22% are singletons. Sequenced: naive CD4+ T cells from blood. The receptors were gathered from a woman aged 35 to 49 with type 1 diabetes. The CDR3 runs from the conserved cysteine through the conserved F or W. Fields, in order: D gene, V gene, J gene, CDR3 protein. A D gene is named only where the DNA matches it firmly.

D gene: TRBD2
V gene: TRBV4-3
J gene: TRBJ2-7
CDR3 protein: CASSQLAGRAYEQYF

D gene: TRBD2
V gene: TRBV6-5
J gene: TRBJ2-7
CDR3 protein: CASRRTSGSHEQYF

D gene: NA
V gene: TRBV15
J gene: TRBJ2-7
CDR3 protein: CATSTTRVEQYF

D gene: NA
V gene: TRBV27
J gene: TRBJ1-4
CDR3 protein: CASWNRGGSSEKLFF

D gene: NA
V gene: TRBV5-1
J gene: TRBJ2-3
CDR3 protein: CASSLDQGDTQYF

D gene: NA
V gene: TRBV5-1
J gene: TRBJ2-3
CDR3 protein: CASSRAEGGLDTQYF

D gene: NA
V gene: TRBV10-3
J gene: TRBJ1-1
CDR3 protein: CAISREGTEAFF

D gene: NA
V gene: TRBV15
J gene: TRBJ1-1
CDR3 protein: CATSRDRGGEAFF

D gene: NA
V gene: TRBV27
J gene: TRBJ2-5
CDR3 protein: CASSPNSPGETQYF

D gene: NA
V gene: TRBV6-5
J gene: TRBJ2-5
CDR3 protein: CASSTSRTQYF

D gene: TRBD2
V gene: TRBV14
J gene: TRBJ2-7
CDR3 protein: CASSQGGSTREQYF

D gene: NA
V gene: TRBV9
J gene: TRBJ1-3
CDR3 protein: CASSVGPGHSGNTIYF

D gene: NA
V gene: TRBV6-5
J gene: TRBJ2-3
CDR3 protein: CASRRWGPDTQYF

D gene: NA
V gene: TRBV29-1
J gene: TRBJ2-7
CDR3 protein: CSVEITYEQYF

D gene: TRBD2
V gene: TRBV4-1
J gene: TRBJ2-7
CDR3 protein: CASSQVLTSGSYEQYF

D gene: TRBD1
V gene: TRBV4-2
J gene: TRBJ1-4
CDR3 protein: CASSPGGRQGWEKLFF

D gene: NA
V gene: TRBV5-1
J gene: TRBJ2-5
CDR3 protein: CASSRGGGTSWETQYF

D gene: TRBD1
V gene: TRBV5-1
J gene: TRBJ2-3
CDR3 protein: CASSRDSEGDTQYF

D gene: NA
V gene: TRBV6-5
J gene: TRBJ1-4
CDR3 protein: CASSYTLNEKLFF

D gene: TRBD1
V gene: TRBV19
J gene: TRBJ2-7
CDR3 protein: CASSALTGGSYEQYF

D gene: TRBD2
V gene: TRBV29-1
J gene: TRBJ2-1
CDR3 protein: CSTHNVLAGINEQFF

D gene: NA
V gene: TRBV9
J gene: TRBJ1-2
CDR3 protein: CASSVGAEANYGYTF

D gene: TRBD1
V gene: TRBV25-1
J gene: TRBJ1-6
CDR3 protein: CASSGSGTGISPLHF

D gene: NA
V gene: TRBV6-6
J gene: TRBJ1-1
CDR3 protein: CASSYSGRDTEAFF

D gene: TRBD1
V gene: TRBV7-9
J gene: TRBJ1-5
CDR3 protein: CASSLGQGAFNQPQHF

D gene: TRBD1
V gene: TRBV7-9
J gene: TRBJ2-1
CDR3 protein: CASSYMTGENEQFF

D gene: NA
V gene: TRBV5-5
J gene: TRBJ1-2
CDR3 protein: CASSLDAGSYGYTF

D gene: TRBD1
V gene: TRBV4-2
J gene: TRBJ2-1
CDR3 protein: CASSPAPAGGNYNEQFF

D gene: NA
V gene: TRBV7-8
J gene: TRBJ1-1
CDR3 protein: CASSLGGGLELAFF

D gene: NA
V gene: TRBV28
J gene: TRBJ2-3
CDR3 protein: CASSLGATDTQYF

D gene: TRBD1
V gene: TRBV30
J gene: TRBJ1-1
CDR3 protein: CAWMGQRDTEAFF

D gene: TRBD1
V gene: TRBV29-1
J gene: TRBJ1-1
CDR3 protein: CSALTGGNTEAFF

D gene: NA
V gene: TRBV29-1
J gene: TRBJ2-5
CDR3 protein: CSVEQVGGGGETQYF

D gene: TRBD1
V gene: TRBV5-4
J gene: TRBJ1-2
CDR3 protein: CASSLETGDRAGYTF

D gene: NA
V gene: TRBV18
J gene: TRBJ2-1
CDR3 protein: CASSPPDSRLSYNEQFF

D gene: NA
V gene: TRBV7-2
J gene: TRBJ2-2
CDR3 protein: CASSPGGGSGELFF

D gene: NA
V gene: TRBV10-3
J gene: TRBJ1-5
CDR3 protein: CAISGQYSNQPQHF